Reported below is one T cell receptor (beta chain). This sample stems from a study of identical twins. TCRdb ran MiXCR on the 5' RACE reads and lists one entry per CDR3 protein. This table has about 530,000 distinct CDR3 sequences, roughly 15% appearing once. The germline V gene encodes CDR1 ENHRY and CDR2 SYGVKD. The V gene lost 5 bases and the J gene lost 7 bases, with 18 bases spanning the gap. The CDR3 extends over 15 amino acids. These same data were also listed under a study on yellow fever vaccine responses in identical twins.

Sequenced sample: CD4+ T cells sorted from blood. This TCR was sampled from a woman younger than 35 in good health. The chain links TRBV10-3 to TRBJ2-1; tentatively, D is TRBD2 (5 bases). The CDR3 here is CAISNPGVGMNEQFF. The DNA of the CDR3 is TGTGCCATCAGTAACCCCGGGGTAGGGATGAATGAGCAGTTCTTC.